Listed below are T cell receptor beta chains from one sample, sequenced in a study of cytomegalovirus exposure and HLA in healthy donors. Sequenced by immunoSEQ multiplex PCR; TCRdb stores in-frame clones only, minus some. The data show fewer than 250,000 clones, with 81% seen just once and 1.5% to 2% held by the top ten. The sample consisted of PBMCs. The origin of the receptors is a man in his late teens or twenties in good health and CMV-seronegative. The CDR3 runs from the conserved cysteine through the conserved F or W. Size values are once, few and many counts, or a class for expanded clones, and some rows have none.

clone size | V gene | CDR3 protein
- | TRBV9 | CASKGGDSSSPLHF
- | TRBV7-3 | CASSPGDRGSEAFF
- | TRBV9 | CASSAGLAGSTDTQYF
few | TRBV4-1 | CASSAGPGVDYGYTF
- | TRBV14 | CASSLGQGKMNTEAFF
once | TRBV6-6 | CASRSTGNAEAFF
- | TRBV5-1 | CASSKQGDTIYF
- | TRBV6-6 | CASSSGGGGTGELFF
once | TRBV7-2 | CASRRQGAFYEQYF
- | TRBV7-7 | CASSPGTRPSNEQFF
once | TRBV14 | CASSRGYSGSTYEQYF
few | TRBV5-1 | CASSFRWADTQYF
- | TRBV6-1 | CASRRGSVTDTQYF
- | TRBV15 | CATSRDIQGTEAFF
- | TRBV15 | CATSRDQQPQHF
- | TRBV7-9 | CASSDPQGAGEQYF
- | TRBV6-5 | CASSPFGGPSYEQYF
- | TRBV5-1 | CASSLSAGNTEAFF
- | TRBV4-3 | CASSQEKQGSTYNSPLHF
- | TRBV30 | CAWSKNTSGKDTQYF
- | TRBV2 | CASSVESSVEQYF
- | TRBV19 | CASAPGISYEQYF
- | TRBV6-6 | CASSKAGALETQYF
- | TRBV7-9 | CASSFPISGTGIDTQYF
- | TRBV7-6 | CASSLGHRDTPYGYTF
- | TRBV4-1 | CASSPPGPTGLATYEQYF
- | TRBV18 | CASSRPSGRSQETQYF
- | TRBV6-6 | CASWNTGIAKNIQYF
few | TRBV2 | CASRVRSYNSPLHF
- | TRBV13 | CASSLRLVSSTGELFF
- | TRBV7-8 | CASSLVQGASGEQYF
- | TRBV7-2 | CASSPSPNNNEQFF
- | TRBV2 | CASRPDRVAKNIQYF
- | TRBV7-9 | CASSSLGVSGNEQFF
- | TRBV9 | CASSVQGFGNTIYF
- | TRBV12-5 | CASGLRRGAGEQFF
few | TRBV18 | CASSSGLAGADNEQFF
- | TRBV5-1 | CASTASSANNEQFF
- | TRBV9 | CASSVERGALETQYF
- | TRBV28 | CASNRVSYEQYF
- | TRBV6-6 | CASSFQQGSNQPQHF
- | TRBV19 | CASTSGTGQQETQYF
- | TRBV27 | CASSLDFYTQYF
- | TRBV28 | CASSLTRQGIGNTIYF
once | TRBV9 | CASSDGRTPLNEQFF
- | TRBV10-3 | CAIRGGSNEQFF
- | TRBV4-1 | CASSPGGGPLGTGELFF
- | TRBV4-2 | CASSRQLGQGLQNTEAFF
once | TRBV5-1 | CASSGRLAGVPIVDEQFF
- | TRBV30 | CAWRSQLSTEAFF
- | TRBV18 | CASSPGSGPLGEKLFF
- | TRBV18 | CASSPGTSGYNEQFF
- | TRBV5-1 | CASSRGGAWDTQYF